These 6 T cell receptor beta chains share one sample of origin, sequenced in a study of quantifying T cell responses using KT2 cells. Study overall: cDNA was made from DNase-treated RNA using alpha and beta constant primers.

A single-stranded UMI oligo with SP2 sequence was ligated to cDNA 3' ends. The first PCR ran 3 to 5 cycles with an equimolar RC1.1 and RC1.2 beta primer mix. TCRdb itself ran the UMI-ligation and nested PCR reads through MiXCR, one entry per CDR3 protein. This sample has fewer than 45,000 distinct CDR3 sequences; 15% to 20% occur once, and the top ten carry roughly 40%. The sample comprised PBMCs spiked with cells of the T cell clone KT2. Source of these receptors: a human donor.

This clonotype showed up many times. This sequence joins TRBV5-1 and TRBJ2-5; D uncertain. Germline V gives CDR1 SGHRS, CDR2 YFSETQ. V was clipped by 0 bases and J by 4 bases, with 7 bases between them. The CDR3 extends over 13 amino acids. The CDR3 protein is CASSLASGETQYF. The CDR3 nucleotides read TGCGCCAGCAGCTTGGCTTCCGGAGAGACCCAGTACTTC.

This clonotype has just a few counts. This chain uses TRBV6-2 or TRBV6-3 with TRBJ2-1; either TRBD1 or TRBD2 may supply D (5 bases each). From germline, CDR1 is MNHEY and CDR2 SVGEGT. This CDR3 spans 15 amino acids. The V gene lost 0 bases and the J gene lost 8 bases, with 14 bases spanning the gap. In DNA form, the CDR3 reads TGTGCCAGCAGTTACTCGATAACCGGGACGGATGAGCAGTTCTTC. Its translation: CASSYSITGTDEQFF.

The chain links TRBV20-1 to TRBJ1-1; D remains unclear. The CDR3 runs to 14 residues. CDR1 DFQATT and CDR2 SNEGSKA come from the germline V gene (reference sequence). Trimming pared 3 bases from V and 0 bases from J, leaving 11 bases between. The CDR3 DNA follows: TGCAGTGCTAGGAGAGACGCGTTGAACACTGAAGCTTTCTTT. This encodes CSARRDALNTEAFF.

In its sample, this clonotype was seen a few times. J is TRBJ1-2 and V is TRBV3-1, with D perhaps matching TRBD1 (6 bases). The CDR3 sequence is 15 residues long. Germline CDR1 is LGHDT and CDR2 is YNNKEL (reference sequence). Trimming shortened V by 1 base and J by 6 bases, and 15 bases separated the two germline ends. This chain's CDR3 is CASSQVGGANDGYTF. The CDR3 bases are TGTGCCAGCAGCCAAGTCGGGGGCGCGAATGATGGCTACACCTTC. Complete variable domain (other parts from reference TRBV3-1 and TRBJ1-2): DTAVSQTPKYLVTQMGNDKSIKCEQNLGHDTMYWYKQDSKKFLKIMFSYNNKELIINETVPNRFSPKSPDKAHLNLHINSLELGDSAVYFCASSQVGGANDGYTFGSGTRLTVV.

The CDR3 loop reads CASSFPPSLNEKLFF. The CDR3 coding sequence is TGTGCCAGCAGCTTCCCCCCCAGCCTTAATGAAAAACTGTTTTTT. This rearrangement joins TRBV7-9 to TRBJ1-4; D is uncertain. Trimming stripped 3 bases from V and 4 bases from J, with 12 bases between. CDR3 size: 15 residues. Per the germline V gene, CDR1 is SEHNR and CDR2 is FQNEAQ (reference sequence).

This rearrangement joins TRBV14 to TRBJ2-1; D gene uncertain. V lost 4 bases and J lost 9, with 16 bases in between. CDR1 SGHDN and CDR2 FVKESK come from the germline V gene. The CDR3 sequence is 14 residues long. The CDR3 reads CASSPVGPRSEQFF. CDR3 nucleotide sequence: TGTGCCAGCAGCCCCGTGGGCCCCCGGAGTGAGCAGTTCTTC.